This entry concerns a single T cell receptor beta chain. Antigen specificity is unknown. This specimen comes from a study of T cell responses to AZD1222 COVID-19 vaccine. Study-wide points: Of spike-specific TCRs, nearly half reportedly target regions left unmutated in variants. White British ancestry dominated among donors, who included more females, and clonal diversity was possibly underestimated.

V was clipped by 1 base and J by 8 bases, with 20 bases between them. There are 16 residues in the CDR3. CDR1 is LGHNA, CDR2 YSLEER, per germline. The assay was immunoSEQ multiplex PCR, and TCRdb's table has in-frame clones only and misses some. This table has more than 75,000 clones, about nine tenths appearing once. The TCR was taken from an adult in good health. The sample in question was peripheral blood, obtained on day 0 of AZD1222 vaccination. V is TRBV4-3 and J is TRBJ1-1; maybe TRBD1 (5 bases). The CDR3 region is CASSQASQTGAREAFF. The CDR3 nucleotides read TGCGCCAGCAGCCAAGCAAGCCAAACAGGAGCCCGAGAAGCTTTCTTT.